Each of the 27 T cell receptor beta chains below was sequenced from the same sample in a study of shared clonotypes between healthy human individuals. The table came from immunoSEQ multiplex PCR; TCRdb's copy has only in-frame clones and leaves some out. The sample contains around 700,000 clones, around 72% of which appear only once. The sample taken for sequencing was memory CD4+ T cells sorted from blood. The subset here: CD45RA-negative fraction. These receptors originate from a woman in her twenties or thirties in good health.

Regarding this clone: Other DNA sequences in this sample translate to the same CDR3. The gene calls are TRBV5-1 and TRBJ2-3; unclear D gene. Germline CDR1 and CDR2: SGHRS and YFSETQ. V was pared by 0 bases and J by 0 bases, with 8 bases between. CDR3 length: 15 residues. The chain's CDR3 is CASSLVGSSTDTQYF. The CDR3, as DNA: TGCGCCAGCAGCTTGGTCGGCAGCAGCACAGATACGCAGTATTTT.

The chain employs TRBV5-1 and TRBJ2-1, with TRBD2 identical over 11 bases. Looked up from germline, CDR1 is SGHRS and CDR2 is YFSETQ. The V gene end was trimmed by 0 bases and the J gene end by 6 bases; junction bases not matched to a gene: 2. This CDR3 region has 15 residues. The CDR3 reads CASSLVTSGSNEQFF. CDR3 nucleotides: TGCGCCAGCAGCTTGGTAACTAGCGGGAGCAATGAGCAGTTCTTC.

The chain carries TRBV18 and TRBJ1-4; 7 bases fit TRBD1. The J segment lost 7 bases and the V segment lost 2 bases, leaving 10 bases of the junction unmatched. The CDR3 runs 16 residues. From germline, CDR1 is KGHSH and CDR2 LQKENI. The CDR3 protein is CASSPTPQGVSEKLFF. DNA of the CDR3: TGTGCCAGCTCACCAACCCCCCAGGGGGTAAGTGAAAAACTGTTTTTT.

The CDR3, as DNA: TGTGCCAGCAGCCAAGACCTTAGGACAGGGGCTTCCTACGAGCAGTACTTC. Its protein is CASSQDLRTGASYEQYF. V and J are TRBV27 and TRBJ2-7, with 9 bases aligning to TRBD1. The V and J ends lost 6 bases and 1 base, in that order; junction bases with no gene match: 13. Germline V lookup: CDR1 MNHEY, CDR2 SMNVEV (reference sequence). The CDR3 runs 17 residues.

The rearrangement uses TRBV5-1 and TRBJ2-7, with 12 bases lining up with TRBD2. Germline V lookup: CDR1 SGHRS, CDR2 YFSETQ. V shed 4 bases, J shed 5 bases, and the junction held 7 bases outside the gene matches. The CDR3 is 15 amino acids. The CDR3 here is CASSRLAGEVHEQYF. CDR3 DNA sequence: TGCGCCAGCAGCCGACTAGCGGGAGAGGTTCACGAGCAGTACTTC.

V and J are TRBV28 and TRBJ2-7; a weak D match, TRBD2 (6 bases). Germline V gene data show CDR1 as MDHEN and CDR2 as SYDVKM. V lost 3 bases and J 0 bases, leaving 9 bases between the germline ends. The CDR3 consists of 14 residues. CDR3 sequence: CASSFQGGSYEQYF. The CDR3 nucleotides read TGTGCCAGCAGTTTTCAGGGAGGCTCCTACGAGCAGTACTTC.

The chain carries TRBV5-5 and TRBJ1-5; unclear D gene. Trimming removed 2 bases from V and 7 bases from J, with 10 bases in between. Germline CDR1 is SGHKS and CDR2 is YYEKEE (reference sequence). CDR3 length: 13 residues. The CDR3 is CASSFSPEQPQHF. The CDR3 nucleotides are TGTGCCAGCAGCTTTTCGCCAGAACAGCCCCAGCATTTT.

For this clone: This may stem from a read error, because a much larger clone lies one nucleotide away. Other DNA sequences in the same sample also yield this CDR3. V and J are TRBV5-1 and TRBJ1-5; 10 positions match TRBD1. The trim removed 4 bases at V and 6 bases at J, leaving 4 bases unmatched. The CDR3 consists of 14 residues. The germline CDR1 and CDR2 sequences are SGHRS and YFSETQ. CDR3 sequence reads: CASSAGTGAQPQHF. DNA of the CDR3: TGCGCCAGCAGCGCCGGGACAGGGGCTCAGCCCCAGCATTTT.

The V and J genes are TRBV2 and TRBJ2-7; D may be TRBD2 (5 bases). Per the germline V gene, CDR1 is SNHLY and CDR2 is FYNNEI. Between the trimmed V and J ends, which lost 6 bases and 3 bases, there was a span of 12 bases. This CDR3 is built from 13 residues. CDR3 coding DNA: TGTGCCAGCAGCCCCGTGGGAGTCTACGAGCAGTACTTC. Translation: CASSPVGVYEQYF.

With respect to this clone: A read error is likely here: a far larger clone is one base away. The V call is TRBV30, the J call TRBJ2-5, with D unresolved. This CDR3 is built from 14 residues. The germline V gene encodes CDR1 GTSNPN and CDR2 SVGIG (reference sequence). The CDR3 sequence: CAWAFGGSQETKYF. CDR3 in DNA: TGTGCCTGGGCATTCGGTGGCAGCCAAGAGACCAAGTACTTC.

The chain uses TRBV30 and TRBJ1-5, with D unresolved. Trimming shortened V by 5 bases and J by 6 bases, and 17 bases separated the two germline ends. Germline V gene lookup returns CDR1 GTSNPN and CDR2 SVGIG (reference sequence). The CDR3 loop spans 14 amino acids. The CDR3 nucleotides are TGTGCCTGGGGCTTGGAAGGGTATAGTCAGCCCCAGCATTTT. It is translated as CAWGLEGYSQPQHF. The full variable domain, in which reference TRBV30 and TRBJ1-5 provide the parts outside the CDR3, is SQTIHQWPATLVQPVGSPLSLECTVEGTSNPNLYWYRQAAGRGLQLLFYSVGIGQISSEVPQNLSASRPQDRQFILSSKKLLLSDSGFYLCAWGLEGYSQPQHFGDGTRLSIL.

In this sample, this clone turned up once. The V gene is TRBV27, the J gene TRBJ2-2, with D perhaps TRBD2 (5 bases). Trimming shortened V by 5 bases and J by 4 bases, and 23 bases separated the two germline ends. Germline CDR1 MNHEY, CDR2 SMNVEV (reference sequence). There are 18 residues in the CDR3. The CDR3 coding sequence is TGTGCCAGCAGTAGAACAGCTAGGGCAGGAGGTTCCACCGGGGAGCTGTTTTTT. It yields the protein CASSRTARAGGSTGELFF.

The rearrangement joins TRBV4-1 to TRBJ1-2; the match to TRBD1 covers 7 bases. From germline, CDR1 is MGHRA and CDR2 YSYEKL. V dropped 4 bases and J dropped 2; count of bases not matched to a gene: 7. The CDR3 runs to 15 residues. The CDR3 protein is CASSRGGPENYGYTF. The CDR3 DNA reads TGCGCCAGCAGCCGAGGGGGCCCCGAAAACTATGGCTACACCTTC.

The chain links TRBV6-5 to TRBJ2-1; TRBD2 matches 8 bases. CDR1 and CDR2 from the germline V gene are MNHEY and SVGAGI. The V segment lost 5 bases and the J segment 3 bases; nucleotides outside the gene matches: 6. This CDR3 is 15 amino acids long. In nucleotides, the CDR3 is TGTGCCAGCAGTCCTACTAGCGGCCTCTACAATGAGCAGTTCTTC. Translation gives CASSPTSGLYNEQFF.

The genes are TRBV11-3 and TRBJ2-2; D is possibly TRBD1 (6 bases). Germline V gene lookup returns CDR1 SGHNT and CDR2 YENEEA. The CDR3 is made up of 16 amino acids. V was pared by 1 base and J by 6 bases, with 15 bases between. This chain's CDR3 is CASSLAQGSFAGELFF. CDR3 sequence (DNA): TGTGCCAGCAGCTTAGCCCAGGGGTCTTTTGCCGGGGAGCTGTTTTTT.

The chain joins TRBV10-3 to TRBJ1-2; D remains ambiguous. Germline CDR1 is ENHRY and CDR2 is SYGVKD. Trimming took 0 bases from V and 7 from J, leaving 21 bases between them. CDR3 length: 17 residues. This CDR3 is CAISESTRGVASSGYTF. The CDR3 nucleotides read TGTGCCATCAGTGAGTCGACTCGGGGTGTTGCGTCATCTGGCTACACCTTC.

The CDR3 sequence: CASSPTAGTAKSYGYTF. CDR3 in DNA: TGTGCCAGCTCACCTACCGCAGGGACAGCCAAAAGCTATGGCTACACCTTC. The rearrangement uses TRBV18 and TRBJ1-2; 7 nucleotides match TRBD1. CDR3 length: 17 amino acids. Looked up from germline, CDR1 is KGHSH and CDR2 is LQKENI. V lost 3 bases, J lost 4 bases, and 14 bases stayed unmatched.

This clone was recorded a few times. The genes are TRBV4-2 and TRBJ2-4, with D perhaps matching TRBD1 or TRBD2 (5 bases each). Per germline, CDR1 LGHNA and CDR2 YNFKEQ. The CDR3 length is 13 residues. The V gene lost 0 bases and the J gene lost 16 bases, with 16 bases spanning the gap. CDR3 bases: TGTGCCAGCAGCCAAGAAGGGGTGGGACGGCAATACTTC. Residues: CASSQEGVGRQYF.

The rearrangement joins TRBV2 to TRBJ2-1; TRBD1 matches at 8 bases. Unmatched junction bases numbered 4, after V lost 5 bases and J lost 1 base. This CDR3 contains 15 residues. CDR1 SNHLY and CDR2 FYNNEI come from the germline V gene. CDR3 amino acids: CASSPTGGSYNEQFF. For the CDR3, the DNA is TGTGCCAGCAGTCCTACAGGGGGATCCTACAATGAGCAGTTCTTC.

The genes are TRBV4-1 and TRBJ2-7, with TRBD2 as a possible D gene (6 bases). Deletions cut 1 base from V and 8 bases from J, with 21 bases between. CDR1 and CDR2 from the germline V gene are MGHRA and YSYEKL. The CDR3 is made up of 16 amino acids. CDR3 sequence: CASSQAPGEPHTKQYF. CDR3 nucleotides: TGCGCCAGCAGCCAAGCCCCGGGAGAGCCACATACCAAGCAGTACTTC.

This chain joins TRBV20-1 and TRBJ2-5; D remains ambiguous. The CDR3 contains 11 residues. The ends were cut back, 4 bases at V and 2 bases at J, with 5 bases in the middle. Germline V CDR1 and CDR2: DFQATT, SNEGSKA (reference sequence). The CDR3 DNA reads as TGCAGTGCTACTTTACAAGAGACCCAGTACTTC. It is translated as CSATLQETQYF.

The chain joins TRBV19 to TRBJ2-1; 13 nucleotides agree with TRBD2. The CDR3 is 14 residues long. Per the germline V gene, CDR1 is LNHDA and CDR2 is SQIVND (reference sequence). V dropped 6 bases and J dropped 8; count of bases not matched to a gene: 4. CDR3 in amino acids: CASSTSGRGHEQFF. CDR3 in DNA: TGTGCCAGTAGCACTAGCGGGAGGGGTCATGAGCAGTTCTTC.

This clone was seen just once. The chain links TRBV6-4 to TRBJ2-1, with 8 bases matching TRBD2. The CDR3 covers 15 residues. Germline V gene sequence: CDR1 MRHNA, CDR2 SNTAGT. V shed 0 bases and J 8 bases; nucleotides not matched to a gene: 6. CDR3 residues: CASSDSGLGGDEQFF. CDR3 DNA sequence: TGTGCCAGCAGTGACTCGGGACTAGGAGGCGATGAGCAGTTCTTC.

About this clone itself: A much bigger clone sits one base away, suggesting this may be a read error. Other nucleotide sequences in the sample specify the same CDR3. This rearrangement joins TRBV7-3 to TRBJ1-1; no definite D call. V was trimmed by 1 base and J by 1 base, leaving 4 bases between them. The germline gives CDR1 SGHTA, CDR2 FQGTGA. The CDR3 spans 13 residues. The CDR3 DNA is TGTGCCAGCAGCTTAAGACAGAACACTGAAGCTTTCTTT. This translates into CASSLRQNTEAFF.

This clone was detected a few times. The chain uses TRBV6-5 and TRBJ2-1; possibly TRBD1 for D (7 bases). Trimming cost V 6 bases and J 3 bases, with 12 bases left between them. CDR3 length: 14 amino acids. Germline V gene data show CDR1 as MNHEY and CDR2 as SVGAGI. The chain's CDR3 is CASRRQGLYNEQFF. CDR3 DNA: TGTGCCAGCAGACGACAGGGACTCTACAATGAGCAGTTCTTC.

V and J are TRBV5-4 and TRBJ2-2; 9 positions agree with TRBD2. The V and J ends lost 4 bases and 7 bases, in that order; junction bases with no gene match: 20. The CDR3 length is 19 residues. Germline V gene sequence: CDR1 SGHNT, CDR2 YYREEE (reference sequence). CDR3 loop: CASSIRALAGVSFGGELFF. CDR3 sequence (DNA): TGTGCCAGCAGCATAAGGGCTTTAGCGGGAGTCTCGTTTGGCGGGGAGCTGTTTTTT.

The chain is built from TRBV5-6 and TRBJ1-4; tentatively, D is TRBD1 (6 bases). Germline-derived CDR1 and CDR2 are SGHDT and YYEEEE. The CDR3 extends over 17 amino acids. The ends were cut back, 0 bases at V and 3 bases at J, with 15 bases in the middle. This CDR3 reads CASSLGGRTAANEKLFF. CDR3 in DNA: TGTGCCAGCAGCTTGGGGGGGAGGACAGCAGCTAATGAAAAACTGTTTTTT.